The 5 T cell receptor beta chains listed next were all sequenced from one sample in a study of T cells in Graves' hyperthyroidism and ophthalmopathy. Amplification yielded TCR beta CDR3 regions, with RNA transcripts as the source. The primer set for the first-round RT-PCR of the TCR CDR3 was HTBI. Via MiXCR, TCRdb re-called the multiplex PCR reads, giving one row per CDR3 protein. This table holds about 610,000 distinct CDR3 sequences, roughly 15% found once. The sequenced material came from blood. These receptors were taken from a woman aged 35 to 49 with Graves' ophthalmopathy.

Ten or more counts support this clonotype. The chain couples TRBV28 to TRBJ2-7; 11 nucleotides align to TRBD2. The CDR3 is made up of 15 amino acids. The trim removed 4 bases at V and 3 bases at J, leaving 5 bases unmatched. In germline, CDR1 is MDHEN, CDR2 SYDVKM. DNA of the CDR3: TGTGCCAGCAGTTCTCGAACTAGCGGGAGCTACGAGCAGTACTTC. As protein: CASSSRTSGSYEQYF. Supplemented by reference TRBV28 and TRBJ2-7, the full variable domain reads DVKVTQSSRYLVKRTGEKVFLECVQDMDHENMFWYRQDPGLGLRLIYFSYDVKMKEKGDIPEGYSVSREKKERFSLILESASTNQTSMYLCASSSRTSGSYEQYFGPGTRLTVT.

This clonotype was recorded a few times. V usage is TRBV5-6 and J usage is TRBJ1-2; D is uncertain. Trimming left V 4 bases short and J 4 bases short, with 17 bases between. Germline assignment: CDR1 SGHDT and CDR2 YYEEEE. CDR3 size: 15 residues. The CDR3 DNA sequence: TGTGCCAGCAGCCCCTACCCGGGAGGCGGCTATGGCTACACCTTC. It codes for CASSPYPGGGYGYTF.

This clonotype was counted at least ten times. V usage is TRBV27 and J usage is TRBJ2-7, with TRBD2 as a possible D gene (7 bases). The V and J ends lost 4 bases and 3 bases respectively, with 10 bases between them. The CDR3 extends over 13 amino acids. Looked up from germline, CDR1 is MNHEY and CDR2 is SMNVEV (reference sequence). The CDR3 DNA follows: TGTGCCAGCAGTTGGGGAGGGGGCTACGAGCAGTACTTC. This gives the protein CASSWGGGYEQYF.

This clonotype occurred many times. V gene TRBV27 combines with J gene TRBJ1-6; no firm D call. CDR1 is MNHEY, CDR2 SMNVEV, per germline (reference sequence). This CDR3 is 14 amino acids long. V gave up 3 bases and J gave up 7 bases, with 10 bases separating them. DNA for the CDR3: TGTGCCAGCAGTTTCGTCAGATTAAATTCACCCCTCCACTTT. Residues: CASSFVRLNSPLHF.

This clonotype was detected ten times or more. This sequence joins TRBV6-1 and TRBJ2-5; TRBD2 matches at 8 bases. The CDR3 is 16 amino acids. The J segment lost 0 bases and the V segment lost 3 bases, leaving 6 bases of the junction unmatched. Germline V gives CDR1 MNHNS, CDR2 SASEGT. CDR3: CASSDRGGGYQETQYF. As DNA, the CDR3 is TGTGCCAGCAGTGACAGGGGCGGGGGGTACCAAGAGACCCAGTACTTC.